These 7 T cell receptor beta chains came from one sample sequenced in a study of blood T cell repertoires in COVID-19. The method was immunoSEQ multiplex PCR; TCRdb's version includes in-frame clones alone and lacks a portion of them. Of 200,000 to 250,000 clones detected, roughly four fifths appear once; the ten largest clones hold roughly 12%. Sequencing was performed on peripheral blood. These receptors were collected from a middle-aged woman with acute or convalescent COVID-19.

The chain employs TRBV5-1 and TRBJ1-5; D remains ambiguous. The CDR3 covers 15 residues. Germline V lookup: CDR1 SGHRS, CDR2 YFSETQ. The V end was cut by 2 bases, the J end by 0 bases, with 9 bases between. The CDR3 here is CASSLGQDSNQPQHF. The CDR3 DNA reads TGCGCCAGCAGCTTAGGTCAGGATAGCAATCAGCCCCAGCATTTT.

This clone was seen repeatedly, ten times or more. The rearrangement joins TRBV9 to TRBJ2-4; 8 positions agree with TRBD1. The CDR3 is 14 amino acids. Germline V gives CDR1 SGDLS, CDR2 YYNGEE. V was clipped by 1 base and J by 8 bases; unmatched bases: 5. The CDR3 DNA reads TGTGCCAGCAGCGTAACGGACAGGGTTGACATTCAGTACTTC. It translates to CASSVTDRVDIQYF.

The chain combines TRBV24-1 with TRBJ2-2; 7 bases fit TRBD1. CDR1 and CDR2 (germline): KGHDR, SFDVKD. This CDR3 contains 13 residues. Losses at the gene ends were 9 bases for V and 1 base for J; bases not matched to a gene: 1. DNA for the CDR3: TGTGCCACCCGACAGGGGAACACCGGGGAGCTGTTTTTT. Encoded protein: CATRQGNTGELFF.

The chain couples TRBV5-3 to TRBJ1-2; D is unclear. TRBV5-3 is assigned to the ORF class and has an uncertain function. This CDR3 has 15 residues. V lost 4 bases and J lost 4, with 17 bases in between. The DNA of the CDR3 is TGTGCCAGAAGCCGGACCTCCGGGAGCTGCTATGGCTACACCTTC. The encoded protein is CARSRTSGSCYGYTF.

This clone has only one observation. This chain links TRBV18 with TRBJ1-1; tentatively, D is TRBD1 (5 bases). With 2 bases removed from V and 2 bases from J, the gap between germline ends came to 9 bases. The CDR3 sequence is 14 residues long. Per the germline V gene, CDR1 is KGHSH and CDR2 is LQKENI. DNA for the CDR3: TGTGCCAGCTCACCAGGGGGAGGAAACACTGAAGCTTTCTTT. It translates to CASSPGGGNTEAFF.

As DNA, the CDR3 is TGTGCCAGTAGTATCCCCGTGAGCAACGAAGCTTTCTTT. Translating gives CASSIPVSNEAFF. The chain couples TRBV19 to TRBJ1-1; no clear D gene. Germline values: CDR1 LNHDA, CDR2 SQIVND (reference sequence). Trimming took 3 bases from V and 8 from J, leaving 13 bases between them. This CDR3 is built from 13 residues.

V usage is TRBV7-8 and J usage is TRBJ1-1; possibly TRBD1 for D (5 bases). CDR3 length equals 16 residues. Trimming shortened V by 1 base and J by 0 bases, and 12 bases separated the two germline ends. The germline CDR1 and CDR2 sequences are SGHVS and FQNEAQ. Here the CDR3 DNA reads TGTGCCAGCAGCTTAGAAGCAGCGACAGTGAACACTGAAGCTTTCTTT. As protein: CASSLEAATVNTEAFF.